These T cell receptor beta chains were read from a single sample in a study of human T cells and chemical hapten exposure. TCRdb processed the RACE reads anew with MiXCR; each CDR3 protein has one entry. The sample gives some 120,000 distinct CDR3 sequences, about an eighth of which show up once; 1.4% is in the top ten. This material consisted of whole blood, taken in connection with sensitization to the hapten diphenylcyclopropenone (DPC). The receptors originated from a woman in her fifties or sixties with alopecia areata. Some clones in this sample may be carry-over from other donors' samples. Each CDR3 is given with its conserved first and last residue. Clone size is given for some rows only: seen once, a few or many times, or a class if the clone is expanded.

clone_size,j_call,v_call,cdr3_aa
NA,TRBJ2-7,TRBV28,CASKTGMGEQYF
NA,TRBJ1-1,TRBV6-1,CASRNRERNTEAFF
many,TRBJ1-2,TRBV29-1,CSVYYRGYTF
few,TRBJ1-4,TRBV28,CASSLYTEEKLFF
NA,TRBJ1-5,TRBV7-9,CASSLEGTGYSNQPQHF
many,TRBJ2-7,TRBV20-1,CSAPMTGHYEQYF
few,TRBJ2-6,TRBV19,CASFFNGANVLTF
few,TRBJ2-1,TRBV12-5,CASGMAEFSYNEQFF
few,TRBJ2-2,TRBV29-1,CSVRGSDTGELFF
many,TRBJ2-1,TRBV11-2,CASSLWDRGRHEQFF
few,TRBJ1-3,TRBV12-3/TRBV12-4,CASTPRVSGNTIYF
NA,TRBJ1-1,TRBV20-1,CSARKPDNVFF
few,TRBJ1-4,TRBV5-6,CASSRSLGEKLFF
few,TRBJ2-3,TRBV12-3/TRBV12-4,CALRLADTQYF
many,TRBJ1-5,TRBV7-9,CASSDRGETNNQPQHF
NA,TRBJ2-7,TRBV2,CASSPVGAYEQYF
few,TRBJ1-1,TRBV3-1,CASSQEGFHVWAFF
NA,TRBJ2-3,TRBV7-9,CASSFFASGRADTQYF
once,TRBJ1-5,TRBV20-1,CSAAGGVISNQPQHF
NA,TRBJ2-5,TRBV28,CASSSPGVETQYF
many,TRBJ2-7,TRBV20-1,CSAHIRQGASEQYF
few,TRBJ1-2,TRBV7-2,CASSFVGQDGYTF
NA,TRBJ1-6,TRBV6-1,CASSERNHRSYNSPLHF
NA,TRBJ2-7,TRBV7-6,CASSSLAGAYEQYF
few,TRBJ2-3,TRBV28,CASSLAAGGGDTQYF
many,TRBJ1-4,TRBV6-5,CASSYTGDPATNEKLFF
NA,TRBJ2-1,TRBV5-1,CASSHGTFLDEQFF
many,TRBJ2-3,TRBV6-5,CASSGSGVDTQYF
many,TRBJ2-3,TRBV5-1,CATRAAGRSTDTQYF
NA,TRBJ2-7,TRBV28,CASSFQDSSYEQYF
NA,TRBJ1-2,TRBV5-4,CASSLDRRGYGYTF
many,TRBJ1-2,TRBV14,CASSHVRGANYGYTF
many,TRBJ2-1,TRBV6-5,CASSYGSGGEQFF
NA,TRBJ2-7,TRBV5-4,CASSSPSAEQYF
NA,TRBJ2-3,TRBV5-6,CASSIATEWWTDTQYF
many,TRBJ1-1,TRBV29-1,CSHHFGTEAFF
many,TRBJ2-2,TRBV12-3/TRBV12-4,CASTSPGGELFF
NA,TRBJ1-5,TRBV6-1,CASKTTVNQPQHF
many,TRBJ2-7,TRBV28,CASGRAEREQYF
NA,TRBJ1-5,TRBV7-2,CASSLNGRPQHF
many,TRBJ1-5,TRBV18,CASGTGSLASHF
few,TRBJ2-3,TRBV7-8,CASSFQGSGPGTDTQYF
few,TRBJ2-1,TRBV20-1,CSARDILAGEGNEQFF
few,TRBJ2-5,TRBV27,CASSPFRHETQYF
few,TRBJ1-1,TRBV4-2,CASSQDRDSEAFF
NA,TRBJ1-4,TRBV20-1,CSAATGGTNEKLFF
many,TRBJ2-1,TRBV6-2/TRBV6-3,CASSYAGYNEQFF
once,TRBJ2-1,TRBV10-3,CAIGQGAYNEQFF
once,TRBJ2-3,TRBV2,CASSLAAITDTQYF
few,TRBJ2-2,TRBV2,CASSASRLSTGELFF
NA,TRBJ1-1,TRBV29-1,CSVGEWVDEAFF
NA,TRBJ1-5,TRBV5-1,CASSRDSYSNQPQHF